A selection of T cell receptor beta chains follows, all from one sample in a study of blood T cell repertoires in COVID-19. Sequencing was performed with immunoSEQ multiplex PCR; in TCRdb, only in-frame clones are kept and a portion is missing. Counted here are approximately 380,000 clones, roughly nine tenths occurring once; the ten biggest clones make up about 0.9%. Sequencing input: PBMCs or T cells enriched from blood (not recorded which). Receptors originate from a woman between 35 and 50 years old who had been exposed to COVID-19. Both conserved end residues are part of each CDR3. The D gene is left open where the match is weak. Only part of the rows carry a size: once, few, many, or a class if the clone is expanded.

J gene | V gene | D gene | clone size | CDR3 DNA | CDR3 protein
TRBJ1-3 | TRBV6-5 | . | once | TGTGCCAGCAGTTACAGTCGGGAGTACTCTGGAAACACCATATATTTT | CASSYSREYSGNTIYF
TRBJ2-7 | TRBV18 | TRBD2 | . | TGTGCCAGCTCACCCCCGGGACTAGCGGGCGGCCTTTCCTACGAGCAGTACTTC | CASSPPGLAGGLSYEQYF
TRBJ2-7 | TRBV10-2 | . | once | TGCGCCAGCAGTGAGTCGAACGGACACAGGGTCTACGAGCAGTACTTC | CASSESNGHRVYEQYF
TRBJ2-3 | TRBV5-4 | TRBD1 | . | TGTGCCAGCCGCAACAGGGACAGTGGGTTCTCAGATACGCAGTATTTT | CASRNRDSGFSDTQYF
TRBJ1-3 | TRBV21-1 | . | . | TGTGCCAGCATTCCTGGGGAGCGTCGAAACACCATATATTTT | CASIPGERRNTIYF
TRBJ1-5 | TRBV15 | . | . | TGTGCCACCAGCAGAGATCTAAACAGCCTGAATCAGCCCCAGCATTTT | CATSRDLNSLNQPQHF
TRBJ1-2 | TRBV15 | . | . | TGTGCCACCAGCAGACCGGGACAAAGGGTTTATGGCTACACCTTC | CATSRPGQRVYGYTF
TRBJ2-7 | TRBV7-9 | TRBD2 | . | TGTGCCAGCAGCTTCCAGACTAGCGGGTTCCACGAGCAGTACTTC | CASSFQTSGFHEQYF
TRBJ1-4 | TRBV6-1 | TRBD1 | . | TGTGCCAGCAGTGGACCGGGACAGGGAGCCCAGAATGAAAAACTGTTTTTT | CASSGPGQGAQNEKLFF
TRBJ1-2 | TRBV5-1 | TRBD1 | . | TGCGCCAGCAGTTCCCCAACAGGGGTCGGGGAGCTTAACTATGGCTACACCTTC | CASSSPTGVGELNYGYTF
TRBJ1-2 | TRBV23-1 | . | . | TGCGCCAGCAGAAGTGGTACGGGAAACTCCCATGGCTACACCTTC | CASRSGTGNSHGYTF
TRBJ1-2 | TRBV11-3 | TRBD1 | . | TGTGCCAGCAGCTTTGCGGACAGGGGGGCAAGTAATGGCTACACCTTC | CASSFADRGASNGYTF
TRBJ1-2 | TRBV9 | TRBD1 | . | TGTGCCAGCAGCATCCGGACAGGCTATGGCTACACCTTC | CASSIRTGYGYTF
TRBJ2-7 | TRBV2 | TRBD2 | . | TGTGCCAGCAGGGGTAGCGGGGGCCCCTCCTACGAGCAGTACTTC | CASRGSGGPSYEQYF
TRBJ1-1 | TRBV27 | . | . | TGTGCCAGCAGGGGGGGGGTGAGGAACACTGAAGCTTTCTTT | CASRGGVRNTEAFF
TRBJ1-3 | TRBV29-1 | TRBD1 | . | TGCAGCGTCGCCGGGACAGGGGACTCTGGAAACACCATATATTTT | CSVAGTGDSGNTIYF
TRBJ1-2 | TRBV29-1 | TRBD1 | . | TGCAGCGTGGACGGACAGGGGGCGGGCTATGGCTACACCTTC | CSVDGQGAGYGYTF
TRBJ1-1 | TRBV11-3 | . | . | TGTGCCAGCAGCACCGCGAGGCTAGGTGTGTCTGAAGCTTTCTTT | CASSTARLGVSEAFF
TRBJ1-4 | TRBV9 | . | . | TGTGCCAGCACCAAGGGGAGGGAAGCAACTAATGAAAAACTGTTTTTT | CASTKGREATNEKLFF
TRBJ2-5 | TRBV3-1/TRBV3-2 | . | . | TGTGCCAGCAGCCTTCGACGGAGGGCGGGAGAGACCCAGTACTTC | CASSLRRRAGETQYF
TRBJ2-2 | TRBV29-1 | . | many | TGCAGCGTTCAAAGAGGGACGAACACCGGGGAGCTGTTTTTT | CSVQRGTNTGELFF
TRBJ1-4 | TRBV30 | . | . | TGTGCCGTCTTACGCGCCGGGGTAGATGAAAAACTGTTTTTT | CAVLRAGVDEKLFF
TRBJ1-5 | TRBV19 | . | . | TGTGCCAGTACCGACTATGTGGGACAGCCCCAGCATTTT | CASTDYVGQPQHF
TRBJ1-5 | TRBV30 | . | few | TGTGCCTGGTGCCCCCCAGGACAGTTCAATCAGCCCCAGCATTTT | CAWCPPGQFNQPQHF